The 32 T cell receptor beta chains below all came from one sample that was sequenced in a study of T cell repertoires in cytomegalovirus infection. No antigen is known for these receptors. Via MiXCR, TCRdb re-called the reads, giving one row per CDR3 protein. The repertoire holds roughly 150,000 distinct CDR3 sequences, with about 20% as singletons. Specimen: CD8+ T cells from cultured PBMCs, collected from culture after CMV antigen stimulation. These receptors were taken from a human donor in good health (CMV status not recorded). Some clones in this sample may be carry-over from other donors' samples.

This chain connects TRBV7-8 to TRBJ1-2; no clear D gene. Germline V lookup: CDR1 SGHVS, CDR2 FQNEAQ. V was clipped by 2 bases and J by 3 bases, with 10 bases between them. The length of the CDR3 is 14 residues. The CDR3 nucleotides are TGTGCCAGCAGCTTAACCCGGGCAGACTATGGCTACACCTTC. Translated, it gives CASSLTRADYGYTF.

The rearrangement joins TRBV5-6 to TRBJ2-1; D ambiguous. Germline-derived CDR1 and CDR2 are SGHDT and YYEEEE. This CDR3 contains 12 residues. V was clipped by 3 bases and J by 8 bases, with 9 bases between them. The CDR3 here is CASSSFIDEQFF. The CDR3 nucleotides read TGTGCCAGCAGCTCGTTTATCGATGAGCAGTTCTTC.

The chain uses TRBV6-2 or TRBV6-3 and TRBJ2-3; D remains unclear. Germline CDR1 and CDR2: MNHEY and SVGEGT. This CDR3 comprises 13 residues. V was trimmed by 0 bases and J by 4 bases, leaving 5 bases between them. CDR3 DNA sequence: TGTGCCAGCAGTTACTCGGCGGCAGATACGCAGTATTTT. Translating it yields CASSYSAADTQYF.

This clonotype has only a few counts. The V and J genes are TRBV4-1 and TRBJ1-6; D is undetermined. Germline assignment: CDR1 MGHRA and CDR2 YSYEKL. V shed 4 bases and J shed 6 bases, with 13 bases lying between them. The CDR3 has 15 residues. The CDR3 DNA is TGCGCCAGCAGCCTTGAGGACGGTTTTAATTCACCCCTCCACTTT. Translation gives CASSLEDGFNSPLHF.

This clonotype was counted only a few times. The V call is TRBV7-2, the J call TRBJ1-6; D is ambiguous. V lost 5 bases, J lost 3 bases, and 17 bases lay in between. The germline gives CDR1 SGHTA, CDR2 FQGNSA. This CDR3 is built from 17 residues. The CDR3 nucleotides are TGTGCCAGCAGCCTCCTCCCTGACCCGAACTATAATTCACCCCTCCACTTT. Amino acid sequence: CASSLLPDPNYNSPLHF.

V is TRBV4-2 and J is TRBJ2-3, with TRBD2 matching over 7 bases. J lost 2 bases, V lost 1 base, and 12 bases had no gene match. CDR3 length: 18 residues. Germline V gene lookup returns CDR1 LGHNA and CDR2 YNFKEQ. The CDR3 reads CASSQGFRLAEITDTQYF. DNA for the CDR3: TGTGCCAGCAGCCAAGGATTTAGGCTAGCGGAGATCACAGATACGCAGTATTTT.

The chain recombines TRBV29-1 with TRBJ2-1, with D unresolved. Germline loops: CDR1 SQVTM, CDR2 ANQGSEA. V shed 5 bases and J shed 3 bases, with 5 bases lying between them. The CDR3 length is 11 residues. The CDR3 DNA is TGCAGCGTTAGTGGCTACAATGAGCAGTTCTTC. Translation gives CSVSGYNEQFF.

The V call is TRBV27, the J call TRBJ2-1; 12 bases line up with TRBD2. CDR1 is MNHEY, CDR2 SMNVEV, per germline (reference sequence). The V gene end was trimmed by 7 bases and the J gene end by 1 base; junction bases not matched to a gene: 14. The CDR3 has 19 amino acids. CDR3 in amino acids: CASIGGDASGGVSYNEQFF. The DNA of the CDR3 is TGTGCCAGCATTGGAGGGGATGCTAGCGGGGGGGTATCCTACAATGAGCAGTTCTTC.

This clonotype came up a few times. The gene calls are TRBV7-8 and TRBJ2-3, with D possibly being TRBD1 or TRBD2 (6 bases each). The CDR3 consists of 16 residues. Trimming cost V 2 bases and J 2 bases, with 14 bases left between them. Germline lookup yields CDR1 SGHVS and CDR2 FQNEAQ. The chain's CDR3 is CASSLTLGGPTDTQYF. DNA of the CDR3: TGTGCCAGCAGCTTAACACTCGGGGGCCCCACAGATACGCAGTATTTT.

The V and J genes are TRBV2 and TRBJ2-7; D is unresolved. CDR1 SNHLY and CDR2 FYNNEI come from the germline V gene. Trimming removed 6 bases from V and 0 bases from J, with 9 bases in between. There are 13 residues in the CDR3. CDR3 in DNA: TGTGCCAGCAGCCCAAGGTACTCCTACGAGCAGTACTTC. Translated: CASSPRYSYEQYF.

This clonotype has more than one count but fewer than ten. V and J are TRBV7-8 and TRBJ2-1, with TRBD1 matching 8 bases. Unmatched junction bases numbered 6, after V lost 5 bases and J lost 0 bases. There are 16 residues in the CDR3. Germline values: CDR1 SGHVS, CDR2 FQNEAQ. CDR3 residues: CASSHYGTGSYNEQFF. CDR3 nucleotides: TGTGCCAGCAGCCACTATGGGACAGGCTCCTACAATGAGCAGTTCTTC.

The CDR3 region is CASISGHATAPLHF. The CDR3 region has the DNA TGTGCCAGCATTTCGGGACACGCAACGGCACCCCTCCACTTT. V and J are TRBV6-2 or TRBV6-3 and TRBJ1-6; D might be TRBD1 (6 bases). The CDR3 extends over 14 amino acids. The V and J ends lost 7 bases and 11 bases respectively, with 18 bases between them. Germline V gene lookup returns CDR1 MNHEY and CDR2 SVGEGT.

The CDR3, as DNA: TGTGCCAGCAGCTTAGTCCGCCTTGACTCCTATAATTCACCCCTCCACTTT. Residues: CASSLVRLDSYNSPLHF. The V gene is TRBV7-2, the J gene TRBJ1-6; D is undetermined. Trimming pared 1 base from V and 0 bases from J, leaving 10 bases between. The CDR3 spans 17 residues. Germline V gene sequence: CDR1 SGHTA, CDR2 FQGNSA.

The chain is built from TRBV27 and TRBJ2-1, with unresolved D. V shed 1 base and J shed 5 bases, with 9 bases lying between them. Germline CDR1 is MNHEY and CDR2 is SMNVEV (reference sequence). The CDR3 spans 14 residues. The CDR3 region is CASSLFSGDNEQFF. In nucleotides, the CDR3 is TGTGCCAGCAGTTTATTTAGTGGGGACAATGAGCAGTTCTTC.

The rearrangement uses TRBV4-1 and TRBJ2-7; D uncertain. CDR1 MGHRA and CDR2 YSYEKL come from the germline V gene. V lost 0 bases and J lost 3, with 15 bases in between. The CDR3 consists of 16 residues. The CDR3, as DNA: TGCGCCAGCAGCCAAGATCGAGGCGGTTTGAACTACGAGCAGTACTTC. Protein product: CASSQDRGGLNYEQYF.

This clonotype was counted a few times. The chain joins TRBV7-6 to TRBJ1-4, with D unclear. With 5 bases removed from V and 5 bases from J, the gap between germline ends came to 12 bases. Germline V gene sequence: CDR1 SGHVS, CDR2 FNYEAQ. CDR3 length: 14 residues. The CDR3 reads CASSPVIANEKLFF. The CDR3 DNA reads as TGTGCCAGCAGCCCGGTGATCGCAAATGAAAAACTGTTTTTT.

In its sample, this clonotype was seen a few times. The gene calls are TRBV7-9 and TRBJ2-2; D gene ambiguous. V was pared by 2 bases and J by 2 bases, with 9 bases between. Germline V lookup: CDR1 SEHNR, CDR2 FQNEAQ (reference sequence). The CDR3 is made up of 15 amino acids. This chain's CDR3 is CASSLHRDNTGELFF. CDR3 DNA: TGTGCCAGCAGCTTACACAGAGACAACACCGGGGAGCTGTTTTTT.

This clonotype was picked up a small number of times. The CDR3 DNA reads as TGCGCCAGCAGCCAAGATCGGCGACGCACCCTCTATGGCTACACCTTC. Translated, it gives CASSQDRRRTLYGYTF. The chain couples TRBV4-3 to TRBJ1-2; D is unresolved. The CDR3 sequence is 16 residues long. CDR1 is LGHNA and CDR2 is YSLEER in the germline V gene. V was shortened by 0 bases and J by 4 bases, with 15 bases between the two germline ends.

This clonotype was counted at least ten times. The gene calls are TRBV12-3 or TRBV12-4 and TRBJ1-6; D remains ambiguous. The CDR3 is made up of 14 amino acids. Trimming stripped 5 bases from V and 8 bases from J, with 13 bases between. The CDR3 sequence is CASSRGLRDSPLHF. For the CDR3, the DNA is TGTGCCAGCAGTCGGGGATTAAGGGATTCACCCCTCCACTTT.

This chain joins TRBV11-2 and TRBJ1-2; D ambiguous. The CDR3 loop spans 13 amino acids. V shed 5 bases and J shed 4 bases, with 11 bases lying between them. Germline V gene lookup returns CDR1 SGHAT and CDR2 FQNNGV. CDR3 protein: CASSLTAGYGYTF. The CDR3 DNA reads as TGTGCCAGCAGCCTGACTGCTGGCTATGGCTACACCTTC.

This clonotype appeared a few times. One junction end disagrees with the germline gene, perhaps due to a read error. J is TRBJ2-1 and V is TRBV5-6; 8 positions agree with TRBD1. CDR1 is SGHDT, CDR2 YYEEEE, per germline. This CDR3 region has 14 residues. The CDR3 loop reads CASRLGQVGNEQFF. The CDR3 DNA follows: TGTGCCAGCAGATTGGGACAGGTGGGCAATGAGCAGTTCTTC.

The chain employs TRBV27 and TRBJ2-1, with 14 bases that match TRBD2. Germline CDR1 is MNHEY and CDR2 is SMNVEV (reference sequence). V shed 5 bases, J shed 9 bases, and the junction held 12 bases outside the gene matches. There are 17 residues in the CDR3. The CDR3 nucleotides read TGTGCCAGCAGTCCAAATCAGAGACTAGCGGGGGGGCCTGAGCAGTTCTTC. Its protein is CASSPNQRLAGGPEQFF.

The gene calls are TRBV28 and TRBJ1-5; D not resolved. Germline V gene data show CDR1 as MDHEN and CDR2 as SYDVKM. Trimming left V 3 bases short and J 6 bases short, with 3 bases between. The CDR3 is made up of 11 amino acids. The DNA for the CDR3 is TGTGCCAGCAGTTTGAGTCAGCCCCAGCATTTT. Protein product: CASSLSQPQHF. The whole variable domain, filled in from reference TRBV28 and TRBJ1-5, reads DVKVTQSSRYLVKRTGEKVFLECVQDMDHENMFWYRQDPGLGLRLIYFSYDVKMKEKGDIPEGYSVSREKKERFSLILESASTNQTSMYLCASSLSQPQHFGDGTRLSIL.

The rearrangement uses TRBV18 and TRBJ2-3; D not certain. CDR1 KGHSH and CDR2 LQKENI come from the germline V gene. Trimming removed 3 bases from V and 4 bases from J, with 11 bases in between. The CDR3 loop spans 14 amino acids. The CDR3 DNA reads TGTGCCAGCTCACCCAGGAAGGGCCCAGATACGCAGTATTTT. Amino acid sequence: CASSPRKGPDTQYF.

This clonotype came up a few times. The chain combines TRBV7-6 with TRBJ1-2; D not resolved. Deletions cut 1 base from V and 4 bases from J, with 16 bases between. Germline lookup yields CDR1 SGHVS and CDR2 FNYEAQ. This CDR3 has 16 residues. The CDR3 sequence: CASSLEPLGPSYGYTF. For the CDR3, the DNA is TGTGCCAGCAGCTTAGAGCCTCTAGGCCCTTCCTATGGCTACACCTTC.

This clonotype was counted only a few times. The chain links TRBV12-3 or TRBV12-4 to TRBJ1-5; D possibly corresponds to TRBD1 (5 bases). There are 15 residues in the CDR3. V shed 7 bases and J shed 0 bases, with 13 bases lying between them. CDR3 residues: CASTLGLNSNQPQHF. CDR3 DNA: TGTGCCAGCACCTTGGGACTGAATAGCAATCAGCCCCAGCATTTT.

In DNA form, the CDR3 reads TGTGCCAGCAGCACGCGTTGGGATGAGCAGTTCTTC. Its translation: CASSTRWDEQFF. The chain has TRBV11-2 and TRBJ2-1; no definite D call. The germline gives CDR1 SGHAT, CDR2 FQNNGV. The CDR3 extends over 12 amino acids. V was cut by 5 bases and J by 8 bases, with 10 bases left in between.

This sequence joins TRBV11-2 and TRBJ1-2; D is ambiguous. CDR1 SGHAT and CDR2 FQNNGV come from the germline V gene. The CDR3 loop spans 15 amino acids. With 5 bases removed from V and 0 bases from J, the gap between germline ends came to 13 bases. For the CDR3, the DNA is TGTGCCAGCAGCCCGTGGACCCGGGCTAACTATGGCTACACCTTC. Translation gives CASSPWTRANYGYTF.

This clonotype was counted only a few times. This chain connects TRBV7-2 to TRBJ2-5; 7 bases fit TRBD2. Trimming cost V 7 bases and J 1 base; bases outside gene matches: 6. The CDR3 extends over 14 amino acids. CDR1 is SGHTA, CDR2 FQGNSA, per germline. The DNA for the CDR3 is TGTGCCAGCAAGTCTCTAGCGGTCCAAGAGACCCAGTACTTC. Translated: CASKSLAVQETQYF. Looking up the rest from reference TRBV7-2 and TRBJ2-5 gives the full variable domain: GAGVSQSPSNKVTEKGKDVELRCDPISGHTALYWYRQSLGQGLEFLIYFQGNSAPDKSGLPSDRFSAERTGGSVSTLTIQRTQQEDSAVYLCASKSLAVQETQYFGPGTRLLVL.

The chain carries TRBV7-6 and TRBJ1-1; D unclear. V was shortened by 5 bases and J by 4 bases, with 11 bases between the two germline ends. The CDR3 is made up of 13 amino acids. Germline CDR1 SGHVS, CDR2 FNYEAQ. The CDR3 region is CASSHLMGTEAFF. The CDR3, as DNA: TGTGCCAGCAGCCACCTCATGGGCACTGAAGCTTTCTTT. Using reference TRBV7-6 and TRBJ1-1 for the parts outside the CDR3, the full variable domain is GAGVSQSPRYKVTKRGQDVALRCDPISGHVSLYWYRQALGQGPEFLTYFNYEAQQDKSGLPNDRFSAERPEGSISTLTIQRTEQRDSAMYRCASSHLMGTEAFFGQGTRLTVV.

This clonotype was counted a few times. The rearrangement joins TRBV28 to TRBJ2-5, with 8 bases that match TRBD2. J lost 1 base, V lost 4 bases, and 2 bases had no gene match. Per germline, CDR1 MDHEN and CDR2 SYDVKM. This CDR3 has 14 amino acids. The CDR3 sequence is CASSYAGGQETQYF. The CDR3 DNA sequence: TGTGCCAGCAGTTACGCGGGGGGCCAAGAGACCCAGTACTTC.

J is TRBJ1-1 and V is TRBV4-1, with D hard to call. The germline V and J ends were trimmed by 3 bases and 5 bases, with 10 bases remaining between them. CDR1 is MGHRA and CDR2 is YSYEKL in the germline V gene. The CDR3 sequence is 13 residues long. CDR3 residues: CASSHPGGTEAFF. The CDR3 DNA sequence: TGCGCCAGCAGCCACCCCGGTGGGACTGAAGCTTTCTTT.